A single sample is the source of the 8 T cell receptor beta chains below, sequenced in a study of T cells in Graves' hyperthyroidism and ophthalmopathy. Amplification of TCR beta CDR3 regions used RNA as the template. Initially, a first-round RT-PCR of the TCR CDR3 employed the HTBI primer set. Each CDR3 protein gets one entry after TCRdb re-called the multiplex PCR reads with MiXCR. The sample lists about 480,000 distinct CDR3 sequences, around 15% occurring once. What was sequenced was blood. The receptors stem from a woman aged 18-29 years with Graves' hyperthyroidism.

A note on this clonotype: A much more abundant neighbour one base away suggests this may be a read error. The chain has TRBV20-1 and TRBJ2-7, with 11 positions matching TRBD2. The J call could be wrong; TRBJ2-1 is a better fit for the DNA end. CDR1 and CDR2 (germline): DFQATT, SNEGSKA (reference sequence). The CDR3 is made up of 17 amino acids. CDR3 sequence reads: CSASGTSGRGGSYEQFF. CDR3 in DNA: TGCAGTGCTAGTGGAACTAGCGGGAGAGGTGGGTCCTACGAGCAGTTCTTC.

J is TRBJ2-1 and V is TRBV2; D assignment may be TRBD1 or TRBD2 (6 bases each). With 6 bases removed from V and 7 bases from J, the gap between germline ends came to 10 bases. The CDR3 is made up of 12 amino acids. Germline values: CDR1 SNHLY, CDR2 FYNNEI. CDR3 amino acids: CASRGGANEQFF. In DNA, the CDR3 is TGTGCCAGCAGGGGGGGCGCAAATGAGCAGTTCTTC. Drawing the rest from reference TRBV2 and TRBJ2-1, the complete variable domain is EPEVTQTPSHQVTQMGQEVILRCVPISNHLYFYWYRQILGQKVEFLVSFYNNEISEKSEIFDDQFSVERPDGSNFTLKIRSTKLEDSAMYFCASRGGANEQFFGPGTRLTVL.

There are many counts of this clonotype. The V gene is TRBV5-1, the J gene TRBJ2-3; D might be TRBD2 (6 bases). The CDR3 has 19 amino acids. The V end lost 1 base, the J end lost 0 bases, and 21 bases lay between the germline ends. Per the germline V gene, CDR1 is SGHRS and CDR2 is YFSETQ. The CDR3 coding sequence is TGCGCCAGCAGCTTGATAGTGCGGGGCGGAAGAACTAGCACAGATACGCAGTATTTT. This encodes CASSLIVRGGRTSTDTQYF. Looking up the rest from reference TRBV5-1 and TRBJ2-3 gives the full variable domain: KAGVTQTPRYLIKTRGQQVTLSCSPISGHRSVSWYQQTPGQGLQFLFEYFSETQRNKGNFPGRFSGRQFSNSRSEMNVSTLELGDSALYLCASSLIVRGGRTSTDTQYFGPGTRLTVL.

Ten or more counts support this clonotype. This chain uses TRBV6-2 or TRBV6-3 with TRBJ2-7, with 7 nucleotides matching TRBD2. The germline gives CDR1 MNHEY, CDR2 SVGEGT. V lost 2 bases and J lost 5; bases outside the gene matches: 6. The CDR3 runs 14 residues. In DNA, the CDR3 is TGTGCCAGCAGTTACCTCCGACTAGCCCACGAGCAGTACTTC. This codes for CASSYLRLAHEQYF.

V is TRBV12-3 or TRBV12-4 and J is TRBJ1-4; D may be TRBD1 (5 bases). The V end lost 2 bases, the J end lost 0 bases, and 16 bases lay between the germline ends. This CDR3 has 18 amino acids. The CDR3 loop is CASSLYGAGGSTNEKLFF. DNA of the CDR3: TGTGCCAGCAGTTTATACGGGGCCGGAGGGTCAACTAATGAAAAACTGTTTTTT.

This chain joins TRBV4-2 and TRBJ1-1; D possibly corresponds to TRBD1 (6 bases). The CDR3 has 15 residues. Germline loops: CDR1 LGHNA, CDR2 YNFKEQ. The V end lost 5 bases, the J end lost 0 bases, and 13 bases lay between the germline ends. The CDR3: CASSGNRAVNTEAFF. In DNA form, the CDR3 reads TGTGCCAGCAGCGGGAACAGGGCTGTGAACACTGAAGCTTTCTTT.

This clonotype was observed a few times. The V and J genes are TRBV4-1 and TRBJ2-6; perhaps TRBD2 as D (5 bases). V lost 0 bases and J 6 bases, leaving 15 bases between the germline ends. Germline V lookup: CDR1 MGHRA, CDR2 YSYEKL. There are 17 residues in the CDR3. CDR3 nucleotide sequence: TGCGCCAGCAGCCAAGATTCAGGACGGGGTCAGGCCAACGTCCTGACTTTC. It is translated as CASSQDSGRGQANVLTF.

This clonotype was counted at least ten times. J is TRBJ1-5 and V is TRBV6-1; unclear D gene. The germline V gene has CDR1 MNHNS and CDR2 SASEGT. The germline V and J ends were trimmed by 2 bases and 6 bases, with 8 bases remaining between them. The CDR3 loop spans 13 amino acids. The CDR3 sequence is CASSEPWGQPQHF. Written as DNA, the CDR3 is TGTGCCAGCAGTGAACCATGGGGTCAGCCCCAGCATTTT.